This TCR beta chain was recorded in a study of shared clonotypes between healthy human individuals. Sequenced by immunoSEQ multiplex PCR; TCRdb stores in-frame clones only, minus some. The table lists approximately 2,200,000 clones, roughly 91% of them singletons. Naive CD8 cells lacked CD45RO, underwent positive selection for CCR7 and left out terminally differentiated effector memory CD45RA+ cells. Trimming pared 1 base from V and 0 bases from J, leaving 13 bases between. There are 16 residues in the CDR3. Germline V lookup: CDR1 MDHEN, CDR2 SYDVKM. Specimen: naive CD8+ T cells from PBMCs. The V call is TRBV28, the J call TRBJ2-7; maybe TRBD1 (5 bases). The TCR sequence derives from a man aged 18 to 30 in good health. Some clones in this sample may be carry-over from other donors' samples. CDR3 coding DNA: TGTGCCAGCAGTTTATTTTCAGGGCCAACCTCCTACGAGCAGTACTTC. It is translated as CASSLFSGPTSYEQYF.